This TCR beta chain derives from a study of blood T cells in healthy people across ages (dated by TCRdb to between 2015 and 2016). Regarding the complete study: In model experiments, roughly one uniquely barcoded TCR beta cDNA molecule per two T cells was captured by template switching. To track age-related changes in TCR beta repertoire diversity, the study relied on deep sequencing normalized with unique cDNA molecular identifiers. Donors were grouped into four age groups: young (average approximately 15 years), middle-aged (over 35), aged (approximately 67) and long-lived (approximately 75). Two additional independent replicas of 1 million unique cDNA reads from the same blood draw were analyzed for two donors (one aged 18 to 30 and one aged 80 or older).

Results the study describes overall, beyond this receptor: Since profiling was done on bulk unsorted PBMCs, naive and antigen-experienced compartments could not be conclusively compared. As age increased, observed TCR beta diversity per million T cells dropped in a roughly linear way, and a significant reduction was already evident by age 40. Estimates of total diversity based on one million sequenced T cells were considered lower bounds and underestimates. Donor CMV infection status was unknown, potentially confounding age-related changes in expanded clonotypes. Observed TCR beta diversity correlated strongly with the percentage of naive T cells measured by flow cytometry. Compared with the aged group, more naive CD4+ T cells, fewer expanded clones and increased TCR diversity were shown by the long-lived group, suggesting age selection.

The roughly 38 donors, aged about 6 to 95 years, were systemically healthy Caucasian individuals from Russia. Each donor gave ten milliliters of peripheral blood, drawn into EDTA-treated Vacutainer tubes. PBMCs were isolated by Ficoll-Paque density-gradient centrifugation, with at least 7 million obtained per sample. Trizol reagent was used to extract total RNA from PBMCs, with at least 6 micrograms per sample. For every donor, flow cytometry on a PBMC aliquot measured the percentage of naive CD45RAhigh/CD27high T cells. To prepare the library, 5' RACE was applied. Sequencing instrument: Illumina HiSeq 2500. A second PCR of about 6 to 11 cycles was run with a J-beta primer mix and a sample-barcoded 5' primer. A template-switch 5' adaptor carrying 12 random nucleotides introduced a unique molecular identifier onto each TCR beta cDNA molecule. Each sample yielded at least 2.5 million CDR3-containing paired-end reads. First-strand cDNA synthesis was performed from all RNA using the Mint cDNA synthesis kit, with priming by a TRBC-specific oligonucleotide. Following uracil-DNA glycosylase treatment, a first 18-cycle PCR with universal primers M1SS and BC2_uni_R was performed on all cDNA. In the paper's pipeline: For normalization, 1 million high-quality reads were randomly selected from each sample, with every read carrying a distinct molecular identifier. Instead of being binned into consensus sequences, reads with shared molecular identifiers were discarded. MiTCR, run with a Q25 quality threshold and the strictest error-elimination algorithm, handled CDR3 identification, clonotype clustering and error correction. A nonparametric unseen species model with Euler transformation was used to estimate lower-bound total TCR beta diversity. The public reads were reprocessed in TCRdb via fastp at Q25 and MiXCR, keeping in-frame beta chains. Rows with a matching CDR3 protein are joined into one entry that keeps the most common DNA and genes. These V and J calls rely on TCRdb rather than the paper's analysis. Recorded for this sample are roughly 1 million distinct CDR3 sequences; roughly 24% of them occurred a single time. The ten largest clonotypes hold about 0.69% of the sample.

Trimming leaves V shorter by 4 bases and J shorter by 6 bases, with the junction holding 4 bases beyond the gene matches. The CDR3 sequence holds 14 residues, the cysteine and phenylalanine included. Solely the CDR3 DNA is kept, with 42 bases framed from the first base. Taken from the germline V gene, the CDR1 and CDR2 loops are SGHVS and FNYEAQ. This clonotype was observed a few times. This clone's antigen is unknown. No per-base quality is available; no much larger clone lies one base away. These data were likewise used in another study, on T cells of mothers and their children. As that second study puts it: Nine systemically healthy Caucasian individuals, comprising three mothers and their six children, were included as donors. cDNA synthesis consumed the entire amount of extracted RNA, loaded at approximately 1.6 ug RNA in each 15 ul reaction. In the second PCR, the M1S primer introduced both the sample barcodes and 2-4 random nucleotides. Over 9 million TCR beta CDR3 reads came from each mother, compared with millions of reads from each child. Thymic selection similarly shapes TCR recombination output in related and unrelated pairs, with minor effect from inherited differences. Normalized repertoire overlap was always found to be slightly, but never significantly, higher in related mother-child pairs than in unrelated mother-child pairs. No persistent microchimeric T cell clones were found, with a detection sensitivity of 80 to 100 clones per million clonotypes. Deep NGS was used in the study to compare the TCR beta repertoires of mothers and children and to look for features that separate related mother-child pairs from unrelated individuals. Mothers averaged roughly 40 +/- 4 years of age and children averaged about 12 +/- 4 years. Libraries were sequenced on Illumina HiSeq 2000 with 100+100 nt paired-end reads after adapter ligation with NEBNext reagents. To prevent cross-contamination, the mother and child libraries were prepared one month apart and sequenced in separate runs. Between roughly 450,000 and 2,000,000 distinct TCR beta clonotypes were identified per donor. Naive TCR beta clonotypes were estimated from low-frequency clonotypes matched to each donor's FACS-determined naive share, without sorting.

Sequencing was carried out using blood. The sequence derives from a girl aged 2-10 years in good health. Recombination linked TRBV7-6 to TRBJ2-3, with 10 bases matching TRBD1. The sequenced DNA: TGTGCCAGCAGCTCGACAGGGGGCTGGGATACGCAGTATTTT. It translates to CASSSTGGWDTQYF.